The clone carrying this T cell receptor beta chain was found once. This sample is part of a study of blood T cells in healthy people across ages. For the second PCR, which ran for roughly 6 to 12 cycles, a sample-barcoded 5' primer and a J-beta primer mix were used. MiXCR was run by TCRdb on the 5' RACE reads, yielding one entry per CDR3 protein. The sample records more than 900,000 distinct CDR3 sequences, roughly 24% being singletons. The germline V gene encodes CDR1 MGHRA and CDR2 YSYEKL. Trimming removed 1 base from V and 5 bases from J; junction bases left unmatched: 6. This CDR3 is 15 amino acids long. This sample also appeared in a second study, on T cells of mothers and their children.

The chain has TRBV4-1 and TRBJ2-5, with 8 bases fitting TRBD1. Sequencing used blood. The sequence derives from a girl aged 2-10 years in good health. DNA for the CDR3: TGCGCCAGCAGCCAAGCGGACAGGGACGTCGAGACCCAGTACTTC. Translation: CASSQADRDVETQYF.